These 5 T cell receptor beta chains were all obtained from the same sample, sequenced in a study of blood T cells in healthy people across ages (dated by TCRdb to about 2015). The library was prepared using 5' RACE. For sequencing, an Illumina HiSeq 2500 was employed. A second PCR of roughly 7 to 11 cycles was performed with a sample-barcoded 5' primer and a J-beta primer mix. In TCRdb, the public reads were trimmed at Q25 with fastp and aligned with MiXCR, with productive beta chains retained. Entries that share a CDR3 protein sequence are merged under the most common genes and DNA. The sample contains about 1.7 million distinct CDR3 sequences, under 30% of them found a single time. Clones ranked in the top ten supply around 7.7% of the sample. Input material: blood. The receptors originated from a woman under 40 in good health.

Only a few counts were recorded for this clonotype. The CDR3 here is CASSSLRGGDGYTF. The CDR3, as DNA: TGTGCCAGCAGCTCTCTAAGGGGGGGTGATGGCTACACCTTC. The genes are TRBV5-5 and TRBJ1-2; the D gene is possibly TRBD1 (6 bases). CDR3 size: 14 residues. Germline-derived CDR1 and CDR2 are SGHKS and YYEKEE (reference sequence). V lost 3 bases and J lost 6, with 15 bases in between.

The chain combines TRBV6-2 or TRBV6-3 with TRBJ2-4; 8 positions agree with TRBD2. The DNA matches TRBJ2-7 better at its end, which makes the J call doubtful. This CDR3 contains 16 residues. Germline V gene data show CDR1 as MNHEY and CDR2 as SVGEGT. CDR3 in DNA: TGTGCCAGCAGTTACCCGTGGCGGGAGGCCTTCTACGAGCAGTACTTC. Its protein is CASSYPWREAFYEQYF.

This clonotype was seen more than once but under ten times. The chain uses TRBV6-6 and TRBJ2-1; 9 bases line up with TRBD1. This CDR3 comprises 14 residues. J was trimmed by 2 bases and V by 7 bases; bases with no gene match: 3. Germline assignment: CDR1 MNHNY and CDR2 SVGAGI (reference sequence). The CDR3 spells CASTGDRAYNEQFF. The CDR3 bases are TGTGCCAGCACCGGGGACAGGGCCTACAATGAGCAGTTCTTC.

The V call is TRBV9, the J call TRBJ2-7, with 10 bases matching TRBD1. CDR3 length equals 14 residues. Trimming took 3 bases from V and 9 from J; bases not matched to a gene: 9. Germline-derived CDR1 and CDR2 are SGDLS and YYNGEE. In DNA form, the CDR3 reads TGTGCCAGCAGCGCCGGGACAGGGGCTAATGTGCAGTACTTC. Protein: CASSAGTGANVQYF. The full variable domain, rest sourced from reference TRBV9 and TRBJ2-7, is DSGVTQTPKHLITATGQRVTLRCSPRSGDLSVYWYQQSLDQGLQFLIQYYNGEERAKGNILERFSAQQFPDLHSELNLSSLELGDSALYFCASSAGTGANVQYFGPGTRLTVT.

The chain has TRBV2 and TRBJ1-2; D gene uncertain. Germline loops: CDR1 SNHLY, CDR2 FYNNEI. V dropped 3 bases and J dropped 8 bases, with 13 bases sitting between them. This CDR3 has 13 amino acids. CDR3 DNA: TGTGCCAGCAGTGAGGAAGGACCTGAGGGCTACACCTTC. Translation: CASSEEGPEGYTF.